This is a list of T cell receptor beta chains from one sample in a study of Ad26.COV2.S vaccination and SARS-CoV-2 variants. Repertoires were generated with immunoSEQ multiplex PCR, while TCRdb's copy carries only in-frame clones and drops some. The top ten clones hold 2.1% of a sample with about 320,000 clones, about 85% of them seen once. Sample: peripheral blood, taken in a trial of Ad26.COV2.S vaccine versus placebo. The receptors stem from a person between 18 and 65 years old who received the Ad26.COV2.S COVID-19 vaccine or a placebo. CDR3s leave out the opening cysteine and the closing phenylalanine or tryptophan. Some rows have no size entry. The others give once, few or many, or a class for an expanded clone.

CDR3 | size | J | V
AIRDRWGVGETQY | . | TRBJ2-5 | TRBV2
ASSQRPGQYYFEQY | . | TRBJ2-7 | TRBV3-1/TRBV3-2
ASSLGPQGQAGGEQY | . | TRBJ2-7 | TRBV5-1
ASSSRTGGPTEAF | . | TRBJ1-1 | TRBV7-6
ASSLVTGEAPPYGYT | . | TRBJ1-2 | TRBV11-2
ASSPQGGRTEAF | . | TRBJ1-1 | TRBV6-5
ASSLTSGGIVNEQF | . | TRBJ2-1 | TRBV5-6
ASSEGLQRGTGELF | . | TRBJ2-2 | TRBV7-9
ASSQGQPYSNQPQH | . | TRBJ1-5 | TRBV18
ASSWKGTNYEQY | once | TRBJ2-7 | TRBV27
ATKGQGDTGELF | few | TRBJ2-2 | TRBV24-1
ASSIGELTNEKLF | . | TRBJ1-4 | TRBV19
ASSLLGYTIY | . | TRBJ1-3 | TRBV28
ASSPPGGSYNEQF | . | TRBJ2-1 | TRBV19
ASSTPEGQYGYT | . | TRBJ1-2 | TRBV28
ASSSVRGQVYEQY | once | TRBJ2-7 | TRBV7-9
ASRDAKGPYGYT | once | TRBJ1-2 | TRBV6-6
ASSLKSGEGYT | once | TRBJ1-2 | TRBV7-9
ASSPRDRGNTEAF | . | TRBJ1-1 | TRBV9
ASSLRQNYNQPQH | . | TRBJ1-5 | TRBV5-5
AWNGEGYEQY | few | TRBJ2-7 | TRBV30
ASSQTLGTGAYEQY | . | TRBJ2-7 | TRBV7-9
ASRRQGADVETQY | . | TRBJ2-5 | TRBV3-1/TRBV3-2
AISEHSSGANVLT | . | TRBJ2-6 | TRBV10-3
ASSQSTYRKETQY | . | TRBJ2-5 | TRBV23-1
ASSLRGGPNQPQH | . | TRBJ1-5 | TRBV7-3
ASGHRGRGYEQY | . | TRBJ2-7 | TRBV6-5
ASSPPGGNTIY | few | TRBJ1-3 | TRBV7-9
ASSANEKLF | once | TRBJ1-4 | TRBV7-8
ASSRFLAGVANTGELF | . | TRBJ2-2 | TRBV2
ASKVREAF | . | TRBJ1-1 | TRBV6-5
ASSPGGYGYT | . | TRBJ1-2 | TRBV7-6
ASRWTRNTGELF | few | TRBJ2-2 | TRBV6-5
ASSNPQRVKH | . | TRBJ1-5 | TRBV28